Sequencing of this T cell receptor (beta chain) was carried out in a study of neurological immune-mediated disorders. Study-level points and caveats: The study found the most TCR clonal expansion in HTLV-1-associated myelopathy and the least in multiple sclerosis, below healthy controls. The absence of any CDR3 amino acid sequence shared by expanded clones across subjects suggests that repertoires were private in all groups.

Source material was 2 million unsorted PBMCs, stored at -80 °C in RNAlater. Germline-derived CDR1 and CDR2 are DFQATT and SNEGSKA (reference sequence). V lost 4 bases to trimming and J lost 1 base, with 12 bases between them. The CDR3 contains 14 residues. This clonotype showed up many times. Its specificity is unknown. The cDNA was synthesized by means of template-switch 5'RACE, which was carried out with 10-nucleotide random UMIs. TCRdb reanalysed the 5' RACE reads using MiXCR and keeps one entry per CDR3 protein. Of some 66,000 distinct CDR3 sequences listed, over 4% are singletons. Sequenced sample: PBMCs. The sequence derives from a man in his forties or fifties with multiple sclerosis. The V call is TRBV20-1, the J call TRBJ2-3; D call uncertain. The CDR3 DNA reads as TGCAGTGCTAAGACGGCCTCTCGCACAGATACGCAGTATTTT. It encodes CSAKTASRTDTQYF.